Listed here is a single TCR beta chain. This specimen comes from a study of blood T cell repertoires in COVID-19. Study as a whole: Some COVID-19 samples were acute and others convalescent; all came from the United States, Italy and Spain. The cDNA or gDNA used as material had been derived from T cells, B-cell-depleted T cells, or PBMCs.

Original data processing: By means of reference gene primer amplification, nucleated cell counts were estimated. The repertoire was sequenced with immunoSEQ multiplex PCR; TCRdb's copy has only in-frame clones and lacks some. V and J calls and clone size follow that table, whereas D and trimming were derived from the DNA. The sample includes over 350,000 clones, 86% of them seen just once. The sample taken for sequencing was peripheral blood. This sequence was found in a woman under 40 with active or convalescent COVID-19.

CDR3 residues: CASSFGQGNLDTQYF. CDR3 bases: TGCGCCAGCAGCTTTGGACAGGGCAATCTCGATACGCAGTATTTT. The J gene is TRBJ2-3, the V gene TRBV5-1; 8 bases map to TRBD1. The ends lost 2 bases at V and 6 bases at J; junction bases unmatched: 8. This CDR3 has 15 amino acids. Germline CDR1 SGHRS, CDR2 YFSETQ.